This T cell receptor (beta chain) was captured in a study of blood T cells in healthy people across ages (dated by TCRdb to the mid-2010s). Study-wide context: In model experiments, template switching captured roughly one uniquely barcoded TCR beta cDNA molecule for every two T cells. Age-related changes in TCR beta repertoire diversity were measured in the study by deep sequencing normalized with unique cDNA molecular identifiers. The donors were divided into four age groups: young (average approximately 17 years), middle-aged (approximately 41), aged (about 60) and long-lived (around 87). To avoid experimental bias, donors of different ages were randomly spread across the sequencing lanes. Two additional independent replicas of 1 million unique cDNA reads from the same blood draw were analyzed for two donors (one aged 18 to 30 and one aged 80 or older).

As concerns this clonotype: The target of this receptor is not known. Base qualities are not at hand, and no much larger clone is one base apart.

The approximately 39 donors, aged about 6 to 100 years, were systemically healthy Caucasian individuals from Russia. About 9.6 milliliters of peripheral blood were collected from each donor into EDTA-treated Vacutainer tubes. Ficoll-Paque density-gradient centrifugation was used to isolate PBMCs, with at least 6.5 million per sample. Trizol reagent was used to extract total RNA from PBMCs, with at least 5 micrograms per sample. For every donor, flow cytometry on a PBMC aliquot measured the percentage of naive CD45RAhigh/CD27high T cells. The germline V gene supplies CDR1 SQVTM and CDR2 ANQGSEA. Measured from the cysteine to the phenylalanine, the CDR3 is 14 residues long. Only the CDR3 DNA stays, 42 bases, in frame from base 1. V is pared back by 2 bases and J by 8 bases, with 16 bases lying between the germline termini. Libraries were prepared through 5' RACE. The listed sequencing device is Illumina HiSeq 2500. A second PCR of about 6 to 11 cycles was run with a J-beta primer mix and a sample-barcoded 5' primer. A unique molecular identifier was introduced onto each TCR beta cDNA molecule by a template-switch 5' adaptor carrying 12 random nucleotides. At least 2.5 million CDR3-containing paired-end reads were obtained from each sample. The Mint cDNA synthesis kit, primed by a TRBC-specific oligonucleotide, was used to synthesize first-strand cDNA from all RNA. All cDNA was treated with uracil-DNA glycosylase and then went through a first 18-cycle PCR with the universal primers M1SS and BC2_uni_R. Concerning the study's data processing: For normalization, 1 million high-quality reads, each with a distinct molecular identifier, were randomly selected from each sample. Instead of being binned into consensus sequences, reads that shared molecular identifiers were thrown out. CDR3 identification, clonotype clustering and error correction used MiTCR with a Q25 quality threshold and the strictest error-elimination algorithm. A nonparametric unseen species model using Euler transformation provided a lower-bound estimate of total TCR beta diversity. TCRdb ran its own pipeline on the public reads, namely fastp trimming at Q25 and MiXCR clone calling, and kept in-frame beta chains. Rows are unified per CDR3 protein, each entry keeping the most common DNA and genes. Clone size and V and J calls follow TCRdb, not the original study. For this sample there are 790,000 or so distinct CDR3 sequences; roughly three fifths appear just once. The ten top clones hold roughly 24% of the sample.

Broad study findings and their caveats: Bulk unsorted PBMC profiling prevented conclusive comparison of naive and antigen-experienced compartments. Observed TCR beta diversity per million T cells fell roughly linearly with age, and a significant reduction was already apparent by age around 40. The long-lived group showed more naive CD4+ T cells, fewer expanded clones and increased TCR diversity than the aged group, suggesting age selection. There was a strong correlation between observed TCR beta diversity and the percentage of naive T cells measured by flow cytometry. The CMV infection status of donors was not known, potentially confounding age-related changes in expanded clonotypes. Total diversity estimates from one million sequenced T cells were considered lower bounds and underestimates.

This sequence uses TRBV29-1 and TRBJ2-1; no D gene can be assigned with confidence. The clonotype was recovered from a man in his forties in good health. The specimen sequenced was blood. The CDR3 protein sequence reads: CSVEPEIDGDEQFF. The DNA sequence reads TGCAGCGTTGAACCCGAGATTGACGGCGATGAGCAGTTCTTC.